Described below is a single T cell receptor beta chain sequence and its context. What this receptor recognizes is not known. No quality values exist for individual bases; no much larger clone is one base distant. TCRbeta CDR3 regions were amplified from genomic DNA using the immunoSEQ Assay, a bias-controlled multiplex PCR. In the authors' own workflow: Nucleated cell counts per sample were estimated from amplification of reference gene primers within the assay. To quantify the absolute abundance of each unique TCRbeta CDR3 rearrangement, sequence reads were collapsed and filtered. For each sample, productive Simpson clonality was calculated as the square root of Simpson's diversity index across productive rearrangements. TCRdb limited this immuneACCESS table to in-frame rearrangements with V and J called. A share of clones is missing; checked studies link under half to unresolved V genes, and the rest is unexplained. V, J and clone size reflect that table, while D and trimming were determined from the DNA. The sample contains around 250,000 clones, 82% of them found a single time. The ten largest make up about 15% of the sample.

Participants in the prospective study were enrolled through a virtual design, were aged about 18 to 100 years, and lived in roughly 24 United States geographic areas. In the prospective study, participants were assigned to cohorts based on the clinical history participants reported in a screening survey and a study questionnaire. Recovered participants in ImmuneRACE Cohort 3 were defined by two consecutive negative NP/OP PCR tests, clearance by a healthcare professional, or resolution of symptoms. Mobile phlebotomists in the prospective study collected whole blood, serum and a nasopharyngeal or oropharyngeal swab from every participant. Over a roughly 2-month period, participants in the prospective study had the option of providing additional blood draws and questionnaires. Blood samples from the prospective study were shipped frozen or at room temperature prior to DNA extraction. These data are taken from a study of blood T cell repertoires in COVID-19 (dated by TCRdb to the early 2020s). With respect to the entire study: The collaborator samples originated in the United States, Italy and Spain and spanned the acute and convalescent phases of COVID-19. The prospective study material was composed of cDNA or gDNA derived from T cells, B-cell-depleted T cells, or PBMCs. Subjects who had been exposed to COVID-19, were actively infected with it, or had recovered from it provided the deeply sampled blood TCRbeta repertoires that made up the dataset. A freely available public database, intended as a resource for researchers studying the immune response to SARS-CoV-2, is where the repertoires were released. The samples were drawn from two sources: the first 160 participants of the ongoing ImmuneRACE study, and 1,000 to 1,500 subjects contributed by 6 global collaborators. Nearly every sample came with metadata listing a de-identified subject ID, COVID-19 status, age in years and sex. Where available, HLA class I and class II types were obtained from metadata supplied by the sample provider rather than from assay-based typing. Overall results and qualifications from the work: How much clinical and demographic metadata was included differed by source and by participant, and the metadata was provided uncurated.

From the cysteine up to the phenylalanine, the CDR3 has a length of 16 residues. The kept DNA is CDR3 alone, 48 bases in frame from the first base. CDR1 and CDR2, looked up from the germline V gene (reference sequence), are LGHDT and YNNKEL. V gives up 1 base and J gives up 8 bases, and the segment between their germline ends measures 15 bases. In this chain, TRBV3-1 (or the pseudogene TRBV3-2) is recombined with TRBJ1-6; a tentative D call is TRBD1 (6 bases match). Material: PBMCs or T cells enriched from blood (not recorded which). The source of this sequence is a man in his forties who had recovered from COVID-19. CDR3 loop: CASSQGQGRFDSPLHF. The DNA sequence reads TGTGCCAGCAGCCAAGGTCAGGGGAGATTCGATTCACCCCTCCACTTT.